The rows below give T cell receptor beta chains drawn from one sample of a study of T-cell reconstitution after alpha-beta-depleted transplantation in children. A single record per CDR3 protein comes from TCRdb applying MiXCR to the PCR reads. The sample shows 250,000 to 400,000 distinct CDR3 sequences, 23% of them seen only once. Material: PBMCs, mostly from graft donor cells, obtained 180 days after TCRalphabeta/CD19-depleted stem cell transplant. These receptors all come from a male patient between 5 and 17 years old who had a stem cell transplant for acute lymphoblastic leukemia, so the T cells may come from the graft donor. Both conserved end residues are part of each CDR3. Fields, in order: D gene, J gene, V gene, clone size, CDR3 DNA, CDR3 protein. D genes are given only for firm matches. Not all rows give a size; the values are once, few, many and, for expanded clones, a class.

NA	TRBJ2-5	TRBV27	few	TGTGCCACCTCCCAGAGGGGGGCGGAGACCCAGTACTTC	CATSQRGAETQYF
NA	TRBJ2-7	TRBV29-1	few	TGCAGCGCCTCCTCGGCCCAGGGGAACTACGAGCAGTACTTC	CSASSAQGNYEQYF
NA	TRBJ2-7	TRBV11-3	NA	TGTGCCAGCAGCTTTTCAGCCGGAAGCTACGAGCAGTACTTC	CASSFSAGSYEQYF
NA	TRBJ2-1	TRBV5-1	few	TGCGCCAGCAGCTTGGGGAACCGGGGAAAGAATTACAATGAGCAGTTCTTC	CASSLGNRGKNYNEQFF
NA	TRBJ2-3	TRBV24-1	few	TGTGCCTCCCGAGGGGGTCTTGGTACAGATACGCAGTATTTT	CASRGGLGTDTQYF
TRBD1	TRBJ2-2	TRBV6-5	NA	TGTGCCAGCAGTTACGAGGGACAGGGCCCTGACAACACCGGGGAGCTGTTTTTT	CASSYEGQGPDNTGELFF
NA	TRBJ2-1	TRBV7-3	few	TGTGCCAGCAGCCTCCCACGGGGTGAGCAGTTCTTC	CASSLPRGEQFF
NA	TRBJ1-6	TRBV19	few	TGTGCCAGTAGTATCTCGGACACTTATAATTCACCCCTCCACTTT	CASSISDTYNSPLHF
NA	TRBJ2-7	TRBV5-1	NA	TGCGCCAGCAGCTTGGTCGGTACCCTACCTAACGTGGAGCAGTACTTC	CASSLVGTLPNVEQYF
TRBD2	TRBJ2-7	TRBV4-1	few	TGCGCCAGCAGCCAACCGACACGGGGACTAGCAGGGGGAGGGCAGTACTTC	CASSQPTRGLAGGGQYF
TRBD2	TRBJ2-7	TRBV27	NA	TGTGCCAGCGGGACTAGCGCTTCCTACGAGCAGTACTTC	CASGTSASYEQYF
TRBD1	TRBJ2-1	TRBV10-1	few	TGCGCCAGCAGTGAGACCCGGCGGACAGGGAGGTACAATGAGCAGTTCTTC	CASSETRRTGRYNEQFF
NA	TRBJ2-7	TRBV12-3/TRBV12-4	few	TGTGCCAGCAGTTTAGCAGGGGGGAGGAACGAGCAGTACTTC	CASSLAGGRNEQYF
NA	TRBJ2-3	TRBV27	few	TGTGCCAGCAGTTTTTCCCCTCAACAGGGTGATACGCAGTATTTT	CASSFSPQQGDTQYF
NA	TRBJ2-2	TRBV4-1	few	TGCGCCAGCAGCTCACAGGTTAACACCGGGGAGCTGTTTTTT	CASSSQVNTGELFF
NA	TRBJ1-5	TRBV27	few	TGTGCCAGCAGTTTAAATTGGTCCAATCAGCCCCAGCATTTT	CASSLNWSNQPQHF
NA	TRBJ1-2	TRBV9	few	TGTGCCAGCAGCGCAGGGATGTCAATGAATGGCTACACCTTC	CASSAGMSMNGYTF
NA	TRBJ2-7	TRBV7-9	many	TGTGCCAGCAGGGGTCGCGGGACTGCCTACGAGCAGTACTTC	CASRGRGTAYEQYF
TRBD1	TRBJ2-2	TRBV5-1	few	TGCGCCAGCAGCTTGTTGAGGGACAGGGGGAACACCGGGGAGCTGTTTTTT	CASSLLRDRGNTGELFF
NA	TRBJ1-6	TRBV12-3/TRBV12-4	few	TGTGCCAGCAGCCGAGACTGGGGGTCACCCCTCCACTTT	CASSRDWGSPLHF
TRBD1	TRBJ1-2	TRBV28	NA	TGTGCCAGCAGTTTACCCCAGGGACAGGGAACCTATGGCTACACCTTC	CASSLPQGQGTYGYTF
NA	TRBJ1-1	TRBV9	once	TGTGCCAGCAGCTCCGAGGACTGGGACACTGAAGCTTTCTTT	CASSSEDWDTEAFF
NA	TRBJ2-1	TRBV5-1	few	TGCGCCAGCAAAAACTTATACGGGAGCCACAATGAGCAGTTCTTC	CASKNLYGSHNEQFF
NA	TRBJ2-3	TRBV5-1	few	TGCGCCAGCAGCTTGGACAGTAGCGCGTGGTCAGATACGCAGTATTTT	CASSLDSSAWSDTQYF
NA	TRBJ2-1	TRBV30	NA	TGTGCCTGGAGGGCTACCCCTAACAATGAGCAGTTCTTC	CAWRATPNNEQFF
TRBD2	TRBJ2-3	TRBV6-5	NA	TGTGCCAGCAGTTACTCAAGGACTAGCAGAGCAGATACGCAGTATTTT	CASSYSRTSRADTQYF
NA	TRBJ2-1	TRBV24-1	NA	TGTGCCACCAGTGCCTATCCCGGGTCTAGCGAAAGCTCCTACAATGAGCAGTTCTTC	CATSAYPGSSESSYNEQFF
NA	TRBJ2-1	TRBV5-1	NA	TGCGCCAGCAGCCAGAGGACACCACGCTCCTACAATGAGCAGTTCTTC	CASSQRTPRSYNEQFF
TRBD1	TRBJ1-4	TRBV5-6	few	TGTGCCAGCAGCTTGGCGAGGGGGCAGGGGGAAAAACTGTTTTTT	CASSLARGQGEKLFF
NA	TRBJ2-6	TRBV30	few	TGTGCCTGGAGTGTAGACAGGACTTCGCCGCCTGGGGCCAACGTCCTGACTTTC	CAWSVDRTSPPGANVLTF
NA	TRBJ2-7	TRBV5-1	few	TGCGCCAGCAGCTCAGCTTCAGGAAACTCCTACGAGCAGTACTTC	CASSSASGNSYEQYF
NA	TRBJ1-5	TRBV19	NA	TGTGCCAGTAGTATATGGGGATACGGCAATCAGCCCCAGCATTTT	CASSIWGYGNQPQHF
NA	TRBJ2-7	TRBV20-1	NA	TGCAGTGCTAGTGTAAAGCAAAATCCCTACGAGCAGTACTTC	CSASVKQNPYEQYF
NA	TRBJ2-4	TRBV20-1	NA	TGCAGTGCTAGAGTCCACTGGTCCAAAGACATTCAGTACTTC	CSARVHWSKDIQYF
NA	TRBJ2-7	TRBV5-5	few	TGTGCCAGCAGCGTACCCTCCTACGAGCAGTACTTC	CASSVPSYEQYF
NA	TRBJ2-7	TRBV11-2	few	TGTGCCAGCAGCTTAGATGCCCGATACTCCTACGAGCAGTACTTC	CASSLDARYSYEQYF
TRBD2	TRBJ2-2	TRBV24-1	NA	TGTGCCACCAGTGATTTTGGTATCGGGACTAGCGGGAGGGCCGTAAACACCGGGGAGCTGTTTTTT	CATSDFGIGTSGRAVNTGELFF
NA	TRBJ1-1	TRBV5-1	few	TGCGCCAGCAGCGCGGAGTCAGCTTTCTTT	CASSAESAFF
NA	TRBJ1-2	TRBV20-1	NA	TGCAGTGCTGCTTCGGGACCGTACGGTGGCTACACCTTC	CSAASGPYGGYTF
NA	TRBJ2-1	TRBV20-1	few	TGCAGTGCTAGAGAGGGCAAGCGGGTAGGCTTGCTTGAGCAGTTCTTC	CSAREGKRVGLLEQFF
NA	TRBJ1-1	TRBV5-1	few	TGCGCCAGCAGCTTGCTCGGGGCAGAGTACGACACTGAAGCTTTCTTT	CASSLLGAEYDTEAFF
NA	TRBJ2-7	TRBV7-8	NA	TGTGCCAGCAGCTTACGCAAGGTGCATTTAGCGGACGAGCAGTACTTC	CASSLRKVHLADEQYF
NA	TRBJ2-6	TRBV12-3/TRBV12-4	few	TGTGCCAGCAGTTTGGGGACCAACGTCCTGACTTTC	CASSLGTNVLTF
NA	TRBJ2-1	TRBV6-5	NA	TGTGCCAGCAGTTACTCTAGGGGGTTAGCACTACTCTACAATGAGCAGTTCTTC	CASSYSRGLALLYNEQFF
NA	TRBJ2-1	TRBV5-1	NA	TGCGCCAGCAGCTTGGTTGCAAACCGGAATGAGCAGTTCTTC	CASSLVANRNEQFF
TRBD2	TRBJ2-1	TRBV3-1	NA	TGTGCCAGCAGCCAAGTTGGCGGGGGCTCCTACAATGAGCAGTTCTTC	CASSQVGGGSYNEQFF
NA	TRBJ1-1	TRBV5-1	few	TGCGCCAGCAGCTGGTCCGAAAATACTGAAGCTTTCTTT	CASSWSENTEAFF
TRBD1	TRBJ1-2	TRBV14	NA	TGTGCCAGCAGCCACGGGACAGGGAAGGCTAACTATGGCTACACCTTC	CASSHGTGKANYGYTF
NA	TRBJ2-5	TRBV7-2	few	TGTGCCAGCAGCTTAGGAGGGGCGGGGCGGGAGACCCAGTACTTC	CASSLGGAGRETQYF
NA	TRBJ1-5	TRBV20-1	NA	TGCAGTGCTGCCACAGGGTACAATCAGCCCCAGCATTTT	CSAATGYNQPQHF
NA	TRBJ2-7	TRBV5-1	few	TGCGCCAGCAGCTTTGCAGGGGCTACCTACGAGCAGTACTTC	CASSFAGATYEQYF